This entry describes one TCR beta chain. These data originate in a study of blood T cell repertoires in COVID-19. Study details: PBMCs, B-cell-depleted T cells, or T cells were the source of the cDNA or gDNA that made up the material.

The CDR3 is made up of 13 amino acids. The method was immunoSEQ multiplex PCR; TCRdb's version includes in-frame clones alone and lacks a portion of them. The top ten clones hold under 0.85% of a sample with approximately 470,000 clones, around 87% of them seen once. This chain connects TRBV21-1 to TRBJ1-2; the tabulated D call, TRBD1, remains unverified against the DNA. TRBV21-1 is labeled a pseudogene. The source of this sequence is a woman younger than 35 who had recovered from COVID-19. Sample: PBMCs or T cells enriched from blood (not recorded which). Written as DNA, the CDR3 is TGTGCCAGCAGCAAAGACAGACACTATGGCTACACCTTC. Protein sequence: CASSKDRHYGYTF.